The rows below give T cell receptor beta chains drawn from one sample of a study of blood T cell repertoires in COVID-19. The protocol was immunoSEQ multiplex PCR, while the TCRdb copy is restricted to in-frame clones and leaves out a portion. In the table there are 250,000 or so clones, almost 85% of which are singletons. The sample consisted of peripheral blood. The receptors originated from a man between 45 and 60 years old with acute or convalescent COVID-19. CDR3s include the opening cysteine and the closing phenylalanine or tryptophan. Each record gives: V gene, D gene, J gene, clone size, CDR3 DNA, CDR3 protein. A D gene is named only where the DNA matches it firmly. Size is omitted from some rows. Given values are once, few, many or a class for expanded clones.

V: TRBV5-1
D: TRBD1
J: TRBJ1-1
size: .
DNA: TGCGCCAGCAGCTTGGATTCCGGGACAGGATTTGGGGCTTTCTTT
CDR3: CASSLDSGTGFGAFF

V: TRBV11-3
D: .
J: TRBJ1-1
size: once
DNA: TGTGCCAGCAGTTTTCGTAAAACTGAAGCTTTCTTT
CDR3: CASSFRKTEAFF

V: TRBV5-1
D: TRBD1
J: TRBJ2-5
size: .
DNA: TGCGCCAGCAGCTCCGGACAGGGAAGGGGAGAGACCCAGTACTTC
CDR3: CASSSGQGRGETQYF

V: TRBV6-6
D: .
J: TRBJ1-3
size: .
DNA: TGTGCCAGCAGTTATTTTCAGGGAAACACCATATATTTT
CDR3: CASSYFQGNTIYF

V: TRBV4-1
D: .
J: TRBJ1-2
size: .
DNA: TGCGCCAGCAGCCTCATAGGGGCAGGGTCCTACACCTTC
CDR3: CASSLIGAGSYTF

V: TRBV3-1/TRBV3-2
D: .
J: TRBJ1-5
size: few
DNA: TGTGCCAGCAGCCTTAACTCAGGGAAGGATCAGCCCCAGCATTTT
CDR3: CASSLNSGKDQPQHF

V: TRBV5-1
D: .
J: TRBJ2-1
size: .
DNA: TGCGCCAGCAGCTTATCCAGGATGGATTACAATGAGCAGTTCTTC
CDR3: CASSLSRMDYNEQFF

V: TRBV7-2
D: TRBD1
J: TRBJ1-2
size: .
DNA: TGTGCCAGCAGCTTAGGACAGGGGGCGCCTGGCTACACCTTC
CDR3: CASSLGQGAPGYTF

V: TRBV9
D: TRBD1
J: TRBJ2-2
size: few
DNA: TGTGCCAGCAGCGTCCAGGGGGCTTGGGACGCCGGGGAGCTGTTTTTT
CDR3: CASSVQGAWDAGELFF

V: TRBV15
D: TRBD1
J: TRBJ2-4
size: .
DNA: TGTGCCACCAGCGCCCGGACAGGGGGTAGGAACATTCAGTACTTC
CDR3: CATSARTGGRNIQYF

V: TRBV3-1/TRBV3-2
D: .
J: TRBJ1-2
size: .
DNA: TGTGCCAGCAGCCCACCCTCCCCGGGTCTCTTCTATGGCTACACCTTC
CDR3: CASSPPSPGLFYGYTF

V: TRBV5-1
D: TRBD1
J: TRBJ1-5
size: .
DNA: TGCGCCAGCAGCTTTACAGGGGGCGGACAGCCCCAGCATTTT
CDR3: CASSFTGGGQPQHF

V: TRBV3-1/TRBV3-2
D: TRBD1
J: TRBJ1-1
size: .
DNA: TGTGCCAGCAGCCTACAGGGGTGGGCTGAAGCTTTCTTT
CDR3: CASSLQGWAEAFF

V: TRBV2
D: .
J: TRBJ1-5
size: .
DNA: TGTGCCAGCAGTGTGGCGAGGGAAAATCAGCCCCAGCATTTT
CDR3: CASSVARENQPQHF

V: TRBV6-5
D: .
J: TRBJ1-2
size: .
DNA: TGTGCCAGCAGCCCCCGTGGAGGGGGGGGTGGCTACACCTTC
CDR3: CASSPRGGGGGYTF

V: TRBV5-1
D: TRBD2
J: TRBJ2-3
size: .
DNA: TGCGCCAGCAGCTTGGCCCTACTAAGCGGGAGCTTAGATACGCAGTATTTT
CDR3: CASSLALLSGSLDTQYF

V: TRBV3-1/TRBV3-2
D: TRBD1
J: TRBJ1-2
size: .
DNA: TGTGCCAGCAGCCAATCTTTACAGGGGAGGTATCATGGCTACACCTTC
CDR3: CASSQSLQGRYHGYTF

V: TRBV11-2
D: TRBD1
J: TRBJ2-1
size: .
DNA: TGTGCCAGCAGCCCCCGGGACAGGGGCTACAATGAGCAGTTCTTC
CDR3: CASSPRDRGYNEQFF

V: TRBV19
D: .
J: TRBJ1-2
size: .
DNA: TGTGCCAGTAGTATTTTGGCAGGGTTCGACTATGGCTACACCTTC
CDR3: CASSILAGFDYGYTF

V: TRBV5-1
D: TRBD2
J: TRBJ2-1
size: .
DNA: TGCGCCAGCAGCTTCCAGCGGGAGAATGAGCAGTTCTTC
CDR3: CASSFQRENEQFF

V: TRBV20-1
D: .
J: TRBJ1-4
size: .
DNA: TGCAGTGCTAGTTCCAGTTTTGAAAAACTGTTTTTT
CDR3: CSASSSFEKLFF

V: TRBV5-1
D: TRBD2
J: TRBJ2-7
size: .
DNA: TGCGCCAGCAGCGCAACTAGCGGGAGTTACGAGCAGTACTTC
CDR3: CASSATSGSYEQYF

V: TRBV5-4
D: .
J: TRBJ1-5
size: .
DNA: TGTGCCAGCAGCTTGGCCTTTGGGGGCGAGGGCAATCAGCCCCAGCATTTT
CDR3: CASSLAFGGEGNQPQHF

V: TRBV4-1
D: .
J: TRBJ1-6
size: few
DNA: TGCGCCAGCAGCCAAGAAGGTGGGCAGGGCGGCTCACCCCTCCACTTT
CDR3: CASSQEGGQGGSPLHF

V: TRBV11-1
D: TRBD2
J: TRBJ2-2
size: .
DNA: TGTGCCAGCAGCGTGTTAGCGGGGGGATCCGGGGAGCTGTTTTTT
CDR3: CASSVLAGGSGELFF

V: TRBV6-6
D: .
J: TRBJ1-1
size: .
DNA: TGTGCCAGCAGGGAAACAGGGATGATCACTGAAGCTTTCTTT
CDR3: CASRETGMITEAFF

V: TRBV19
D: TRBD1
J: TRBJ1-5
size: .
DNA: TGTGCCAGTAGTATACAGGGGGCTGGCAATCAGCCCCAGCATTTT
CDR3: CASSIQGAGNQPQHF

V: TRBV6-1
D: TRBD1
J: TRBJ2-7
size: .
DNA: TGTGCCAGCAGTGAACACAATCCAGGGGGAGCCTACGAGCAGTACTTC
CDR3: CASSEHNPGGAYEQYF

V: TRBV4-1
D: TRBD1
J: TRBJ1-4
size: .
DNA: TGCGCCAGCAGCCAAGGACAGGGTTCTGAAAAACTGTTTTTT
CDR3: CASSQGQGSEKLFF

V: TRBV5-5
D: .
J: TRBJ1-5
size: .
DNA: TGTGCCAGCAGCTTGGGGGGGGAGCGTCAGCCCCAGCATTTT
CDR3: CASSLGGERQPQHF

V: TRBV29-1
D: TRBD1
J: TRBJ1-6
size: .
DNA: TGCAGCGTTGCTACAGGGGAAAGTTCACCCCTCCACTTT
CDR3: CSVATGESSPLHF

V: TRBV19
D: TRBD1
J: TRBJ1-6
size: once
DNA: TGTGCCAGTAGCCGACAGGGCCTCTCCTATAATTCACCCCTCCACTTT
CDR3: CASSRQGLSYNSPLHF

V: TRBV5-4
D: .
J: TRBJ1-1
size: .
DNA: TGTGCCAGCAGCTTGGGACAGGCGAACACTGAAGCTTTCTTT
CDR3: CASSLGQANTEAFF

V: TRBV19
D: .
J: TRBJ2-2
size: .
DNA: TGTGCCAGTAGGCCCATAGGAGCGAACACCGGGGAGCTGTTTTTT
CDR3: CASRPIGANTGELFF

V: TRBV10-1
D: TRBD1
J: TRBJ2-7
size: few
DNA: TGCGCCAGCAGTGATCACAGGGGATCCTACGAGCAGTACTTC
CDR3: CASSDHRGSYEQYF

V: TRBV7-8
D: TRBD1
J: TRBJ1-5
size: .
DNA: TGTGCCAGCAGCCCCGTCTTGGACAGGGAGAGCAATCAGCCCCAGCATTTT
CDR3: CASSPVLDRESNQPQHF

V: TRBV6-5
D: .
J: TRBJ2-7
size: .
DNA: TGTGCCAGCAGTTACTCGAACAGCTACGAGCAGTACTTC
CDR3: CASSYSNSYEQYF

V: TRBV3-1/TRBV3-2
D: TRBD2
J: TRBJ2-7
size: .
DNA: TGTGCCAGCAGCCACAGCGGGAGTACCTACGAGCAGTACTTC
CDR3: CASSHSGSTYEQYF

V: TRBV7-2
D: .
J: TRBJ1-6
size: .
DNA: TGTGCCAGCAGCCAAGGGGAGGTAACCTATAATTCACCCCTCCACTTT
CDR3: CASSQGEVTYNSPLHF

V: TRBV3-1/TRBV3-2
D: TRBD1
J: TRBJ1-1
size: .
DNA: TGTGCCAGCAGCCTCCAATGGCAGGGGGACACTGAAGCTTTCTTT
CDR3: CASSLQWQGDTEAFF

V: TRBV7-9
D: TRBD1
J: TRBJ1-6
size: .
DNA: TGTGCCAGCAGCTTAGTCGGGACAGGGGAATCACCCCTCCACTTT
CDR3: CASSLVGTGESPLHF

V: TRBV18
D: .
J: TRBJ2-2
size: .
DNA: TGTGCCAGCTCACCATATCTAGGAGGTGGCACCGGGGAGCTGTTTTTT
CDR3: CASSPYLGGGTGELFF

V: TRBV5-5
D: .
J: TRBJ1-5
size: .
DNA: TGTGCCAGCAGCTTGTTCGGGACAACAGCAGGTCAGCCCCAGCATTTT
CDR3: CASSLFGTTAGQPQHF

V: TRBV19
D: .
J: TRBJ1-5
size: .
DNA: TGTGCCAGTAGTTCGCCGAGCTACTATAGCAATCAGCCCCAGCATTTT
CDR3: CASSSPSYYSNQPQHF

V: TRBV2
D: .
J: TRBJ1-3
size: .
DNA: TGTGCCACAGTCCGTGTAAGGGAGGAGTCTGGAAACACCATATATTTT
CDR3: CATVRVREESGNTIYF

V: TRBV6-2/TRBV6-3
D: TRBD2
J: TRBJ2-5
size: .
DNA: TGTGCCAGCAGCCCTCGTCTCATAGCGGGGGGTATTTTCCAAGAGACCCAGTACTTC
CDR3: CASSPRLIAGGIFQETQYF

V: TRBV7-3
D: .
J: TRBJ1-4
size: .
DNA: TGTGCCAGCAGCCCGACGGGGGATAATGAAAAACTGTTTTTT
CDR3: CASSPTGDNEKLFF